This T cell receptor (beta chain) was recovered during a study of blood T cell repertoires in COVID-19. Study-wide context: Acute and convalescent COVID-19 specimens originated in the United States, Italy and Spain.

Per the study methods: Nucleated cell number was recorded as an estimate derived from reference gene primer amplification. Profiling relied on immunoSEQ multiplex PCR, and the TCRdb table lists in-frame clones only, not all of them. The DNA gave D and trimming, while V, J and clone size come from that table. The data show about 150,000 clones, roughly 89% seen once. There are 15 residues in the CDR3. V lost 6 bases to trimming and J lost 7 bases, with 19 bases between them. CDR1 and CDR2 (germline): LNHDA, SQIVND (reference sequence). The sample consisted of peripheral blood. This TCR derives from a man aged 55 to 70 with active or convalescent COVID-19. The chain is built from TRBV19 and TRBJ1-5, with D uncertain. The CDR3 loop is CASSGEVGRWQPQHF. In DNA, the CDR3 is TGTGCCAGTAGCGGGGAGGTTGGCAGGTGGCAGCCCCAGCATTTT.